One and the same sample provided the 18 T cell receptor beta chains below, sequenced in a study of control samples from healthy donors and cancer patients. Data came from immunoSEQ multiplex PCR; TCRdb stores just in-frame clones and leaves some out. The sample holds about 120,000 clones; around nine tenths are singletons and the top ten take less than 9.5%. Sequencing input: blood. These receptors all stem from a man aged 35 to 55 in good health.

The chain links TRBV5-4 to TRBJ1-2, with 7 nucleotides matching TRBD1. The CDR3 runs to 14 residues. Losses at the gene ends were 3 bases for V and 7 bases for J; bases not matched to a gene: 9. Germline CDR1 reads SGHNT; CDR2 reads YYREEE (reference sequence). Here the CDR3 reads CASSSGQSSGGYTF. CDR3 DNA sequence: TGTGCCAGCAGCTCGGGACAGTCCTCGGGTGGCTACACCTTC. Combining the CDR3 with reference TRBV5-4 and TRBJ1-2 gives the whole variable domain ETGVTQSPTHLIKTRGQQVTLRCSSQSGHNTVSWYQQALGQGPQFIFQYYREEENGRGNFPPRFSGLQFPNYSSELNVNALELDDSALYLCASSSGQSSGGYTFGSGTRLTVV.

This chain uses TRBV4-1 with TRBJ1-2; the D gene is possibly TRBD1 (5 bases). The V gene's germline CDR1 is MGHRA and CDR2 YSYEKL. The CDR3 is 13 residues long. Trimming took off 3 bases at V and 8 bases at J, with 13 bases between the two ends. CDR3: CASSHAGLGGYTF. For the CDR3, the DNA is TGCGCCAGCAGCCACGCGGGGCTAGGGGGCTACACCTTC.

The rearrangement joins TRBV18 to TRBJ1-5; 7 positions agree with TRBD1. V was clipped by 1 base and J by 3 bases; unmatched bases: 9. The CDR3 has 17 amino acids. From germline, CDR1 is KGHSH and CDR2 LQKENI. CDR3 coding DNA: TGTGCCAGCTCACCACTCGCAGGGGGTTCCCTCAATCAGCCCCAGCATTTT. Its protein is CASSPLAGGSLNQPQHF.

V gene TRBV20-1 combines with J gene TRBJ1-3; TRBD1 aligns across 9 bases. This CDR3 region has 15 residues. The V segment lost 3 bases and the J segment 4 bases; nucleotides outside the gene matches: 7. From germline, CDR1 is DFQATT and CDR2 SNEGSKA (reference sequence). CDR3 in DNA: TGCAGTGCTAGTAACCGGGACAGGGACGGAAACACCATATATTTT. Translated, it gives CSASNRDRDGNTIYF.

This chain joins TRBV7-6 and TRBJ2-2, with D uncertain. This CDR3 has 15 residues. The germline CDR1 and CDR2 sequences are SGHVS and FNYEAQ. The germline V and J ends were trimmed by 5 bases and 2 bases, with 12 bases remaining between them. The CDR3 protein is CASSLRADNTGELFF. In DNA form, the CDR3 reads TGTGCCAGCAGCCTCCGGGCCGATAACACCGGGGAGCTGTTTTTT.

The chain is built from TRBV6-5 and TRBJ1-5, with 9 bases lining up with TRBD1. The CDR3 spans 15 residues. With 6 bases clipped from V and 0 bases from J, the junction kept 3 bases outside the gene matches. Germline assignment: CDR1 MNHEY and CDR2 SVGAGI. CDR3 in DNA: TGTGCCAGCAGGAGGACAGGGGATAGCAATCAGCCCCAGCATTTT. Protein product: CASRRTGDSNQPQHF.

CDR3 residues: CSVEVGVGQPQHF. The CDR3 region has the DNA TGCAGCGTTGAAGTAGGGGTGGGGCAGCCCCAGCATTTT. The chain uses TRBV29-1 and TRBJ1-5; perhaps TRBD1 as D (5 bases). The CDR3 covers 13 residues. V lost 1 base and J lost 7, with 11 bases in between. Germline V CDR1 and CDR2: SQVTM, ANQGSEA.

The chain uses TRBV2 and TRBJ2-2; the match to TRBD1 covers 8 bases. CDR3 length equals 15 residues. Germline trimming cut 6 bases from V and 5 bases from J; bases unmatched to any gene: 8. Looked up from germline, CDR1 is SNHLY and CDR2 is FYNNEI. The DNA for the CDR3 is TGTGCCAGCAGCAGAGGACAGGGATGGACCGGGGAGCTGTTTTTT. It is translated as CASSRGQGWTGELFF.

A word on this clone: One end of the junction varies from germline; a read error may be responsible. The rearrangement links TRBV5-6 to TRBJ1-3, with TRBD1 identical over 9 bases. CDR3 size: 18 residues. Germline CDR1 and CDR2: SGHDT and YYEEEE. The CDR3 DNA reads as TGTGCCAGCAGCTTAGGGACAGGGCGGAGGGGGTCTGGAAACATCATATATTTT. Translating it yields CASSLGTGRRGSGNIIYF. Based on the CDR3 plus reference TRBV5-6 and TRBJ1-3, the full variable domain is DAGVTQSPTHLIKTRGQQVTLRCSPKSGHDTVSWYQQALGQGPQFIFQYYEEEERQRGNFPDRFSGHQFPNYSSELNVNALLLGDSALYLCASSLGTGRRGSGNIIYFGEGSWLTVV.

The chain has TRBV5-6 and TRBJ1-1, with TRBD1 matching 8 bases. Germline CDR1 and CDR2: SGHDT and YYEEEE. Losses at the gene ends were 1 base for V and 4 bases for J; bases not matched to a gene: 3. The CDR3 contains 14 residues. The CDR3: CASSLPGGFTEAFF. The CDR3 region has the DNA TGTGCCAGCAGCTTGCCAGGGGGCTTCACTGAAGCTTTCTTT. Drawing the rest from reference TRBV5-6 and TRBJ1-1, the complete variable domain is DAGVTQSPTHLIKTRGQQVTLRCSPKSGHDTVSWYQQALGQGPQFIFQYYEEEERQRGNFPDRFSGHQFPNYSSELNVNALLLGDSALYLCASSLPGGFTEAFFGQGTRLTVV.

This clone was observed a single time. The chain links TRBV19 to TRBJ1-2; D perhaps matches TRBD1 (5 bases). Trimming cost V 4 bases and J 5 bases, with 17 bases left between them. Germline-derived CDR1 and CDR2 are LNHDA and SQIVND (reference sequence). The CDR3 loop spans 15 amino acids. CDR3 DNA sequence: TGTGCCAGTAGTACCGGGGGGGAGAGGAGGTATGGCTACACCTTC. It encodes CASSTGGERRYGYTF.

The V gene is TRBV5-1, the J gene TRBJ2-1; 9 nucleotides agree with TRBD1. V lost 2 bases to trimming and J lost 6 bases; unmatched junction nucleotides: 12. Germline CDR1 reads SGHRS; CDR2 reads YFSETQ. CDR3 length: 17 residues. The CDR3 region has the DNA TGCGCCAGCAGCTTTTCCCGTATGGGACAGGGCGGCAATGAGCAGTTCTTC. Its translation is CASSFSRMGQGGNEQFF.

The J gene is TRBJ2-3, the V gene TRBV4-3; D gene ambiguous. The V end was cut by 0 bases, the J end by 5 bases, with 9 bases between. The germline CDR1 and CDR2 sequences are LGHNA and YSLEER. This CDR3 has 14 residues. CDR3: CASSQDPGLDTQYF. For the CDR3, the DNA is TGCGCCAGCAGCCAAGACCCAGGTTTAGATACGCAGTATTTT.

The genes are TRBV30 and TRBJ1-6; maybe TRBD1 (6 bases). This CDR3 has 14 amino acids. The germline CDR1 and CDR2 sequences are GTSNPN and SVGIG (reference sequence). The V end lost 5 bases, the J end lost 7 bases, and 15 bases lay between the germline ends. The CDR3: CAWGPGGHNSPLHF. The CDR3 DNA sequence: TGTGCCTGGGGTCCGGGGGGCCACAATTCACCCCTCCACTTT. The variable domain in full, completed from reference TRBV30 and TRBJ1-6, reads SQTIHQWPATLVQPVGSPLSLECTVEGTSNPNLYWYRQAAGRGLQLLFYSVGIGQISSEVPQNLSASRPQDRQFILSSKKLLLSDSGFYLCAWGPGGHNSPLHFGNGTRLTVT.

The CDR3 DNA reads TGTGCCAGCACCAGCGGTAGCTCCTACAATGAGCAGTTCTTC. Residues: CASTSGSSYNEQFF. The chain couples TRBV2 to TRBJ2-1; possibly TRBD2 for D (5 bases). With 7 bases removed from V and 0 bases from J, the gap between germline ends came to 10 bases. The V gene's germline CDR1 is SNHLY and CDR2 FYNNEI. CDR3 length: 14 amino acids.

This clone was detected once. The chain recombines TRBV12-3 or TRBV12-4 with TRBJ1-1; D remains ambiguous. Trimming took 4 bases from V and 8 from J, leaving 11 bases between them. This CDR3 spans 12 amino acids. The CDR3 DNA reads TGTGCCAGCAGTTCAGGTCCCGAGGAAGCTTTCTTT. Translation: CASSSGPEEAFF.

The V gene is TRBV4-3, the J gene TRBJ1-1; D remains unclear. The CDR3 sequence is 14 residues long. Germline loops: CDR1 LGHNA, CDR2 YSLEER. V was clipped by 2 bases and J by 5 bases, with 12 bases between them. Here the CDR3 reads CASSQSRGRTEAFF. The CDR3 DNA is TGCGCCAGCAGCCAATCCAGAGGTCGGACTGAAGCTTTCTTT.

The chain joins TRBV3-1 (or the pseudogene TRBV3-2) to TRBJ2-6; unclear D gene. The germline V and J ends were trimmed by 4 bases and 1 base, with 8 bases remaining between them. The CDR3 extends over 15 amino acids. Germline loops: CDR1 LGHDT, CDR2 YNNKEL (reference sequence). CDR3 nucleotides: TGTGCCAGCAGCCCGAGTAGATCTGGGGCCAACGTCCTGACTTTC. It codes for CASSPSRSGANVLTF.